This T cell receptor beta chain derives from a study of blood T cell repertoires in COVID-19. CDR1 and CDR2 from the germline V gene are MRHNA and SNTAGT. The CDR3 runs to 11 residues. Trimming removed 4 bases from V and 8 bases from J, with 9 bases in between. Repertoires were generated with immunoSEQ multiplex PCR, while TCRdb's copy carries only in-frame clones and drops some. Of under 250,000 clones detected, 75% to 85% appear once; the ten largest clones hold 3.5% to 4.5%. This receptor was taken from a man younger than 45 with acute COVID-19. The V gene is TRBV6-4, the J gene TRBJ2-7; D is perhaps TRBD1 (6 bases). Sequencing was carried out using PBMCs or T cells enriched from blood (not recorded which). As DNA, the CDR3 is TGTGCCAGCAGTGGCGGACAGAAGCAGTACTTC. Translation gives CASSGGQKQYF.